This passage covers 22 T cell receptor beta chains from one sample sequenced in a study of blood T cells in healthy people across ages. The use of a sample-barcoded 5' primer and a J-beta primer mix characterized a second PCR of about 7 to 12 cycles. TCRdb used MiXCR to reprocess the 5' RACE reads, holding one entry per CDR3 protein. Of approximately 690,000 distinct CDR3 sequences listed, around two fifths are singletons. The sequenced material came from blood. All receptors derive from a man older than 75 in good health.

This clonotype was detected only a few times. V gene TRBV28 combines with J gene TRBJ2-6; 11 bases align to TRBD1. Germline CDR1 is MDHEN and CDR2 is SYDVKM. This CDR3 contains 20 residues. The J segment lost 3 bases and the V segment lost 2 bases, leaving 12 bases of the junction unmatched. The CDR3 sequence: CASSLQGIGQGAGGANVLTF. CDR3 DNA: TGTGCCAGCAGTTTACAAGGGATAGGACAGGGGGCAGGTGGGGCCAACGTCCTGACTTTC.

The chain is built from TRBV20-1 and TRBJ2-5, with 9 nucleotides matching TRBD2. Germline V gene sequence: CDR1 DFQATT, CDR2 SNEGSKA (reference sequence). Germline trimming cut 0 bases from V and 10 bases from J; bases unmatched to any gene: 9. The CDR3 totals 14 residues. DNA of the CDR3: TGCAGTGCTAGAGATTTTGCGGCTAGCGGGGTCCAGTACTTC. It codes for CSARDFAASGVQYF.

The chain is built from TRBV10-3 and TRBJ2-7; D is uncertain. Looked up from germline, CDR1 is ENHRY and CDR2 is SYGVKD. V was cut by 3 bases and J by 0 bases, with 9 bases left in between. The CDR3 spans 14 residues. CDR3 protein: CAISDAAYSYEQYF. The CDR3 DNA reads TGTGCCATCAGTGACGCCGCATACTCCTACGAGCAGTACTTC.

This clonotype was observed a few times. The chain combines TRBV20-1 with TRBJ1-5, with 9 bases aligning to TRBD1. This CDR3 is 17 amino acids long. CDR1 is DFQATT, CDR2 SNEGSKA, per germline (reference sequence). The V gene end was trimmed by 1 base and the J gene end by 1 base; junction bases not matched to a gene: 8. The CDR3 DNA sequence: TGCAGTGCTAGAGTAGGGACAGGGTGGCTAAGCAATCAGCCCCAGCATTTT. Translated: CSARVGTGWLSNQPQHF.

This chain joins TRBV6-2 or TRBV6-3 and TRBJ2-4; D may be TRBD1 (6 bases). The J call is doubtful: the DNA matches TRBJ2-7 better. The CDR3 is made up of 13 amino acids. The germline V gene encodes CDR1 MNHEY and CDR2 SVGEGT. CDR3: CASSYVATGEQYF. Here the CDR3 DNA reads TGTGCCAGCAGTTACGTCGCGACAGGCGAGCAGTACTTC.

The CDR3 DNA reads as TGTGCCAGCAGCTCGTTACAACGAGGGTTCAATGAGCAGTACTTC. Residues: CASSSLQRGFNEQYF. This sequence joins TRBV12-3 or TRBV12-4 and TRBJ2-5; the D gene is possibly TRBD2 (5 bases). V lost 6 bases, J lost 11 bases, and 25 bases lay in between. The CDR3 extends over 15 amino acids.

This sequence joins TRBV7-2 and TRBJ1-5, with unresolved D. V lost 5 bases, J lost 3 bases, and 11 bases lay in between. This CDR3 is 14 amino acids long. In germline, CDR1 is SGHTA, CDR2 FQGNSA. Here the CDR3 DNA reads TGTGCCAGCAGCCCCACGGGGAACAATCAGCCCCAGCATTTT. Encoded protein: CASSPTGNNQPQHF.

The DNA of the CDR3 is TGTGCCAGCAGCCCCGCCGGGGGTGGCTACACCTTC. It encodes CASSPAGGGYTF. The chain recombines TRBV7-3 with TRBJ1-2; weak D call: TRBD1 (5 bases). Germline CDR1 and CDR2: SGHTA and FQGTGA. Between the trimmed V and J ends, which lost 5 bases and 7 bases, there was a span of 11 bases. The CDR3 covers 12 residues.

This clonotype occurred once. The chain joins TRBV7-9 to TRBJ2-7; TRBD2 is a possible D gene (6 bases). CDR1 SEHNR and CDR2 FQNEAQ come from the germline V gene (reference sequence). The CDR3 contains 15 residues. V was pared by 5 bases and J by 10 bases, with 24 bases between. DNA for the CDR3: TGTGCCAGCAGCGCATTATCGGGGGTTCGGGGAGCCCAGTACTTC. This sequence encodes CASSALSGVRGAQYF.

This sequence joins TRBV29-1 and TRBJ1-5; 8 nucleotides align to TRBD1. CDR1 is SQVTM and CDR2 is ANQGSEA in the germline V gene. The trim removed 5 bases at V and 2 bases at J, leaving 2 bases unmatched. This CDR3 has 13 residues. The CDR3 loop is CSVRGQGNQPQHF. Written as DNA, the CDR3 is TGCAGCGTTCGGGGACAGGGCAATCAGCCCCAGCATTTT.

The chain employs TRBV4-1 and TRBJ2-3, with 11 bases aligning to TRBD2. This CDR3 contains 20 residues. Losses at the gene ends were 5 bases for V and 3 bases for J; bases not matched to a gene: 19. CDR1 MGHRA and CDR2 YSYEKL come from the germline V gene. CDR3: CASSSRRQGGLAGLTDTQYF. As DNA, the CDR3 is TGCGCCAGCAGCTCCCGAAGACAGGGAGGACTAGCGGGCCTGACAGATACGCAGTATTTT.

J is TRBJ2-1 and V is TRBV6-5; TRBD2 agrees at 8 bases. Germline loops: CDR1 MNHEY, CDR2 SVGAGI. CDR3 length equals 14 residues. V lost 11 bases to trimming and J lost 4 bases; unmatched junction nucleotides: 10. The CDR3 region has the DNA TGTGCCGCAAGCGCAGCGGGAGCGTACAATGAGCAGTTCTTC. Translation gives CAASAAGAYNEQFF.

This clonotype was counted between two and nine times. V usage is TRBV28 and J usage is TRBJ1-1; a possible D gene is TRBD1 (5 bases). The germline V gene has CDR1 MDHEN and CDR2 SYDVKM. There are 14 residues in the CDR3. The ends were cut back, 8 bases at V and 3 bases at J, with 16 bases in the middle. The CDR3 bases are TGTGCCAGCTTTACTACAACAGGATACACTGAAGCTTTCTTT. Translation: CASFTTTGYTEAFF.

This clonotype was counted a few times. The chain employs TRBV11-3 and TRBJ1-6; D is uncertain. The ends were cut back, 5 bases at V and 11 bases at J, with 13 bases in the middle. This CDR3 is 13 amino acids long. The germline CDR1 and CDR2 sequences are SGHNT and YENEEA. CDR3 in DNA: TGTGCCAGCAGCCCGATATACTGGACACCCCTCCACTTT. This codes for CASSPIYWTPLHF.

The chain has TRBV27 and TRBJ2-7; D gene uncertain. The CDR3 has 13 residues. The V gene's germline CDR1 is MNHEY and CDR2 SMNVEV (reference sequence). Trimming took 3 bases from V and 3 from J, leaving 9 bases between them. CDR3 nucleotide sequence: TGTGCCAGCAGTTTTACTCGTAGCTACGAGCAGTACTTC. It codes for CASSFTRSYEQYF.

The chain recombines TRBV7-2 with TRBJ2-2; D remains unclear. Per the germline V gene, CDR1 is SGHTA and CDR2 is FQGNSA. This CDR3 spans 14 amino acids. Between the trimmed V and J ends, which lost 1 base and 6 bases, there was a span of 9 bases. The CDR3 sequence: CASSLDSPAGELFF. CDR3 coding DNA: TGTGCCAGCAGCTTAGACAGTCCAGCCGGGGAGCTGTTTTTT.

This clonotype has at least ten counts. The chain carries TRBV4-1 and TRBJ2-3; possible D gene TRBD2, 5 bases. Germline-derived CDR1 and CDR2 are MGHRA and YSYEKL. V gave up 0 bases and J gave up 4 bases, with 8 bases separating them. The CDR3 runs to 14 residues. CDR3 amino acids: CASSQDWGADTQYF. The CDR3 DNA reads TGCGCCAGCAGCCAAGATTGGGGAGCAGATACGCAGTATTTT.

This rearrangement joins TRBV29-1 to TRBJ1-5; D call uncertain. The ends were cut back, 5 bases at V and 0 bases at J, with 5 bases in the middle. This CDR3 has 12 amino acids. Germline V gene sequence: CDR1 SQVTM, CDR2 ANQGSEA. The CDR3, as DNA: TGCAGCGTTAAGTCTAGCAATCAGCCCCAGCATTTT. As protein: CSVKSSNQPQHF.

The chain couples TRBV28 to TRBJ2-6; 7 bases map to TRBD1. The CDR3 spans 15 residues. The J segment lost 3 bases and the V segment lost 3 bases, leaving 2 bases of the junction unmatched. In germline, CDR1 is MDHEN, CDR2 SYDVKM. CDR3 bases: TGTGCCAGCAGTTTCACAGGGGTTGGGGCCAACGTCCTGACTTTC. Amino acid sequence: CASSFTGVGANVLTF.

This clonotype was seen a handful of times. The chain joins TRBV28 to TRBJ2-3, with TRBD2 as a possible D gene (5 bases). In germline, CDR1 is MDHEN, CDR2 SYDVKM. V gave up 3 bases and J gave up 4 bases, with 11 bases separating them. CDR3 length: 14 amino acids. CDR3 DNA sequence: TGTGCCAGCAGTTTCGGTCAAGCGGCAGATACGCAGTATTTT. Its translation: CASSFGQAADTQYF.

The genes are TRBV9 and TRBJ2-1; 15 bases agree with TRBD2. This CDR3 comprises 19 residues. The germline V gene has CDR1 SGDLS and CDR2 YYNGEE. V was pared by 3 bases and J by 7 bases, with 14 bases of the junction left unmatched. CDR3 region: CASSGPGLAGGGSVNEQFF. CDR3 in DNA: TGTGCCAGCAGCGGACCGGGACTAGCGGGGGGAGGGTCCGTAAATGAGCAGTTCTTC.

At least ten counts were recorded for this clonotype. The rearrangement uses TRBV29-1 and TRBJ2-3; D not certain. The CDR3 has 14 amino acids. Germline V lookup: CDR1 SQVTM, CDR2 ANQGSEA. Deletions cut 3 bases from V and 2 bases from J, with 12 bases between. CDR3 DNA: TGCAGCGTTGATTCAGATCCTATCACAGATACGCAGTATTTT. Amino acids: CSVDSDPITDTQYF.